A selection of T cell receptor beta chains follows, all from one sample in a study of cytomegalovirus exposure and HLA in healthy donors. Measured with immunoSEQ multiplex PCR; TCRdb has only the in-frame clones, and not every one. Here the sample spans about 110,000 clones, 70% to 85% being singletons. Sequenced sample: PBMCs. Receptors were obtained from a boy younger than 18 in good health and CMV-seronegative. Both conserved end residues are part of each CDR3. A D gene is named only where the DNA matches it firmly. Clone size is not always given. Where it is, it says once, few, many or a class for expanded clones.

V: TRBV6-5; size: once; J: TRBJ2-3; D: .; DNA: TGTGCCAGCAGTTACTCAGAGACAGCCACAGATACGCAGTATTTT; CDR3: CASSYSETATDTQYF
V: TRBV4-1; size: few; J: TRBJ2-7; D: TRBD2; DNA: TGCGCCAGCAGCCAAGATCGGGGGGGCGCCTACGAGCAGTACTTC; CDR3: CASSQDRGGAYEQYF
V: TRBV9; size: .; J: TRBJ2-7; D: .; DNA: TGTGCCAGCAGCCAGACAGAAAGTACCTACGAGCAGTACTTC; CDR3: CASSQTESTYEQYF
V: TRBV6-5; size: .; J: TRBJ1-5; D: .; DNA: TGTGCCAGCAGTCCCGGCAGGGATCAGCCCCAGCATTTT; CDR3: CASSPGRDQPQHF
V: TRBV9; size: .; J: TRBJ1-5; D: .; DNA: TGTGCCAGCAGCCCTTTAGGCGGGCGGAATCAGCCCCAGCATTTT; CDR3: CASSPLGGRNQPQHF
V: TRBV6-4; size: .; J: TRBJ2-3; D: TRBD1; DNA: TGTGCCAGCAGTGAGCGGACAGGGGACACAGATACGCAGTATTTT; CDR3: CASSERTGDTDTQYF
V: TRBV28; size: .; J: TRBJ1-1; D: TRBD1; DNA: TGTGCCAGCAGCCTAGGACAGGGCACTGAAGCTTTCTTT; CDR3: CASSLGQGTEAFF
V: TRBV30; size: few; J: TRBJ2-3; D: .; DNA: TGTGCCTGGAGTAAGGGAGGAGATACGCAGTATTTT; CDR3: CAWSKGGDTQYF
V: TRBV28; size: .; J: TRBJ1-2; D: TRBD1; DNA: TGTGCCAGCAGTGGTGGACAGGGGGTGAGGGGCTACACCTTC; CDR3: CASSGGQGVRGYTF
V: TRBV30; size: .; J: TRBJ1-6; D: .; DNA: TGTGCCTGGGCGGGCGACGGGGGTAATTCACCCCTCCACTTT; CDR3: CAWAGDGGNSPLHF
V: TRBV9; size: .; J: TRBJ2-7; D: .; DNA: TGTGCCAGCAGCGTAGGAAGCGGCTCCTACGAGCAGTACTTC; CDR3: CASSVGSGSYEQYF
V: TRBV10-3; size: .; J: TRBJ2-2; D: .; DNA: TGTGCCATCAGTGATTCCTCCAGAAAGAACACCGGGGAGCTGTTTTTT; CDR3: CAISDSSRKNTGELFF
V: TRBV6-1; size: .; J: TRBJ1-1; D: TRBD1; DNA: TGTGCCAGCACAGGACAGGGGGCAAGCACTGAAGCTTTCTTT; CDR3: CASTGQGASTEAFF
V: TRBV6-1; size: .; J: TRBJ2-1; D: TRBD2; DNA: TGTGCCAGCAGTGCCGGGCTAGCGGGAGTGGTCGGGAATGAGCAGTTCTTC; CDR3: CASSAGLAGVVGNEQFF
V: TRBV6-1; size: .; J: TRBJ1-5; D: .; DNA: TGTGCCAGCAGTGAAGGGGGCAAGATCCCACCCCAGCATTTT; CDR3: CASSEGGKIPPQHF
V: TRBV7-9; size: .; J: TRBJ2-7; D: TRBD1; DNA: TGTGCCAGCAGATCGAGACAGGGGATGAACGAGCAGTACTTC; CDR3: CASRSRQGMNEQYF
V: TRBV5-1; size: .; J: TRBJ1-2; D: TRBD1; DNA: TGCGCCAGCAGGGCCGGGACAGGAACGATTTATGGCTACACCTTC; CDR3: CASRAGTGTIYGYTF
V: TRBV10-3; size: few; J: TRBJ2-7; D: TRBD1; DNA: TGTGCCATCAGTGACCGGGACAGATTCTACGAGCAGTACTTC; CDR3: CAISDRDRFYEQYF
V: TRBV7-8; size: .; J: TRBJ1-5; D: TRBD1; DNA: TGTGCCAGCAGCTATCGACAGGGCGAGGGCAATCAGCCCCAGCATTTT; CDR3: CASSYRQGEGNQPQHF
V: TRBV28; size: .; J: TRBJ1-4; D: TRBD1; DNA: TGTGCCAGCAGTTCCCTGCAGGGGGCGGATGAAAAACTGTTTTTT; CDR3: CASSSLQGADEKLFF
V: TRBV30; size: .; J: TRBJ1-6; D: .; DNA: TGTGCCTGGAAAAGGGGATCGGATAATTCACCCCTCCACTTT; CDR3: CAWKRGSDNSPLHF
V: TRBV7-9; size: .; J: TRBJ2-1; D: TRBD1; DNA: TGTGCCAGCAACCCCGGACAGGGGCTAGACAATGAGCAGTTCTTC; CDR3: CASNPGQGLDNEQFF
V: TRBV7-9; size: .; J: TRBJ1-2; D: .; DNA: TGTGCCAGCAGCTTAGGGGGAACAGGGCTGGGGATTTATGGCTACACCTTC; CDR3: CASSLGGTGLGIYGYTF
V: TRBV5-6; size: .; J: TRBJ2-1; D: TRBD1; DNA: TGTGCCAGCAGCCTCCTTAGTACAGGGGTGCGGGAGCAGTTCTTC; CDR3: CASSLLSTGVREQFF
V: TRBV7-3; size: .; J: TRBJ2-2; D: .; DNA: TGTGCCAGCAGCTCCCAGGGGACGTCGCCCGGGGAGCTGTTTTTT; CDR3: CASSSQGTSPGELFF
V: TRBV29-1; size: .; J: TRBJ2-7; D: TRBD1; DNA: TGCAGCGTTGAACAGACAGGGGGCTACGAGCAGTACTTC; CDR3: CSVEQTGGYEQYF
V: TRBV2; size: .; J: TRBJ2-7; D: .; DNA: TGTGCCAGCAGTCCTGGACGGGGAGCCTACGAGCAGTACTTC; CDR3: CASSPGRGAYEQYF
V: TRBV10-3; size: .; J: TRBJ2-2; D: TRBD1; DNA: TGTGCCATCAGTGAGTCACCTGGTCACAGGGGGTCGAACACCGGGGAGCTGTTTTTT; CDR3: CAISESPGHRGSNTGELFF
V: TRBV5-4; size: .; J: TRBJ2-7; D: TRBD2; DNA: TGTGCCAGCAGCCAGCGGACTAGCGGACCCTACGAGCAGTACTTC; CDR3: CASSQRTSGPYEQYF
V: TRBV5-1; size: .; J: TRBJ2-6; D: TRBD1; DNA: TGCGCCAGCAGCTTTCAGGGGGCGGTTTCTGGGGCCAACGTCCTGACTTTC; CDR3: CASSFQGAVSGANVLTF
V: TRBV29-1; size: few; J: TRBJ1-3; D: .; DNA: TGCAGCGCCTGGGGGGGATCTGGAAACACCATATATTTT; CDR3: CSAWGGSGNTIYF
V: TRBV27; size: .; J: TRBJ2-1; D: .; DNA: TGTGCCAGCAGTTTAGTAGCGCGGCTTGAGCAGTTCTTC; CDR3: CASSLVARLEQFF
V: TRBV29-1; size: .; J: TRBJ1-1; D: .; DNA: TGCAGCGTTGAAGACCCCAGGGCCTCGTACACTGAAGCTTTCTTT; CDR3: CSVEDPRASYTEAFF
V: TRBV30; size: .; J: TRBJ1-2; D: .; DNA: TGTGCCTGGAGTGTTTCATCCGGGGGTGGCTACACCTTC; CDR3: CAWSVSSGGGYTF
V: TRBV4-2; size: .; J: TRBJ1-4; D: .; DNA: TGTGCCAGCAGCCAAGAAGGGACTTCGAATGAAAAACTGTTTTTT; CDR3: CASSQEGTSNEKLFF
V: TRBV15; size: .; J: TRBJ1-6; D: .; DNA: TGTGCCACCAGCAGCTTTGGAGTGGGTCCCCTCCACTTT; CDR3: CATSSFGVGPLHF
V: TRBV30; size: .; J: TRBJ2-2; D: .; DNA: TGTGCCTGCCCGGCGGGGAACACCGGGGAGCTGTTTTTT; CDR3: CACPAGNTGELFF
V: TRBV15; size: .; J: TRBJ1-5; D: TRBD1; DNA: TGTGCCACCAGCAGAGACCAAGGACAGGGGAATCAGCCCCAGCATTTT; CDR3: CATSRDQGQGNQPQHF
V: TRBV29-1; size: .; J: TRBJ1-5; D: .; DNA: TGCAGCGTTTTAATCTCTAATCAGCCCCAGCATTTT; CDR3: CSVLISNQPQHF
V: TRBV7-8; size: .; J: TRBJ2-7; D: .; DNA: TGTGCCAGCAGCCACGGGGGTTTCTACGAGCAGTACTTC; CDR3: CASSHGGFYEQYF
V: TRBV27; size: .; J: TRBJ1-1; D: TRBD1; DNA: TGTGCCAGCAGTTTAAGACAGGGGACTGAAGCTTTCTTT; CDR3: CASSLRQGTEAFF
V: TRBV5-4; size: .; J: TRBJ1-1; D: TRBD1; DNA: TGTGCCAGCAGCCCGGACAGGGGGGGCACTGAAGCTTTCTTT; CDR3: CASSPDRGGTEAFF
V: TRBV7-2; size: .; J: TRBJ2-3; D: .; DNA: TGTGCCAGCAGCCCCTGGGTGGCGGGGGCGAACACAGATACGCAGTATTTT; CDR3: CASSPWVAGANTDTQYF
V: TRBV5-1; size: .; J: TRBJ1-1; D: .; DNA: TGCGCCAGCAGCTTGGGACACCTCGGAGGGAACACTGAAGCTTTCTTT; CDR3: CASSLGHLGGNTEAFF
V: TRBV7-2; size: .; J: TRBJ1-1; D: .; DNA: TGTGCCAGCAGCTTCTCGGAGGGAACTGAAGCTTTCTTT; CDR3: CASSFSEGTEAFF
V: TRBV28; size: .; J: TRBJ2-7; D: .; DNA: TGTGCCAGCCTAACCCCAGCTAGGACCTACGAGCAGTACTTC; CDR3: CASLTPARTYEQYF
V: TRBV19; size: .; J: TRBJ2-5; D: .; DNA: TGTGCCAGTAGTACACCGTCGGGGGTTGGGGAGACCCAGTACTTC; CDR3: CASSTPSGVGETQYF
V: TRBV27; size: .; J: TRBJ2-1; D: .; DNA: TGTGCCAGCAGTGGGGGGATCCGGGGGATTAATCCGTTCTTC; CDR3: CASSGGIRGINPFF
V: TRBV29-1; size: .; J: TRBJ2-7; D: .; DNA: TGCAGCGGGAGCCTAGCAGGATCCTACGAGCAGTACTTC; CDR3: CSGSLAGSYEQYF
V: TRBV2; size: few; J: TRBJ1-6; D: TRBD1; DNA: TGTGCCAGCAGTTTAGAGGGGGCAATCAATTCACCCCTCCACTTT; CDR3: CASSLEGAINSPLHF
V: TRBV28; size: .; J: TRBJ1-4; D: TRBD1; DNA: TGTGCCAGCAGTACACAGGGGGTTTTTGAAAAACTGTTTTTT; CDR3: CASSTQGVFEKLFF
V: TRBV2; size: .; J: TRBJ1-5; D: .; DNA: TGTGCCAGCAGTCCCTTGTCAGGGGCCCAGCATTTT; CDR3: CASSPLSGAQHF
V: TRBV28; size: .; J: TRBJ1-5; D: .; DNA: TGTGCCAGCAAAGTAATGGGGGGTTGGAATAGCAATCAGCCCCAGCATTTT; CDR3: CASKVMGGWNSNQPQHF
V: TRBV2; size: .; J: TRBJ2-5; D: .; DNA: TGTGCCAGCAGTCACCGGGAACTCGAGACCCAGTACTTC; CDR3: CASSHRELETQYF
V: TRBV27; size: .; J: TRBJ1-3; D: TRBD1; DNA: TGTGCCAGTGGGACAGCTGGAAACACCATATATTTT; CDR3: CASGTAGNTIYF
V: TRBV19; size: few; J: TRBJ1-1; D: .; DNA: TGTGCCAGTAGTCTTGACAGTAACACTGAAGCTTTCTTT; CDR3: CASSLDSNTEAFF
V: TRBV12-5; size: .; J: TRBJ2-5; D: TRBD1; DNA: TGTGCTAGCCAAACAGGGGGGTATGAGGAGACCCAGTACTTC; CDR3: CASQTGGYEETQYF